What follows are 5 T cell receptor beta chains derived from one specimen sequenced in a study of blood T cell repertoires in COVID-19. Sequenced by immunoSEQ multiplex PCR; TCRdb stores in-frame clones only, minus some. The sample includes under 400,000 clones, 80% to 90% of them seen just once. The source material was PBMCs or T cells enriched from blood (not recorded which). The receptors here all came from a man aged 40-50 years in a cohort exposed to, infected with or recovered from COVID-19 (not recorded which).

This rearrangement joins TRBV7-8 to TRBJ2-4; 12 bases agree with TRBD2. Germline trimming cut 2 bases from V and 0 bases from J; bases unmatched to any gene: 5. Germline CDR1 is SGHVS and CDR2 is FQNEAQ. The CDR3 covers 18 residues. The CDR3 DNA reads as TGTGCCAGCAGCTTACTACTAGCGGGAGGCGGAGCCAAAAACATTCAGTACTTC. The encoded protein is CASSLLLAGGGAKNIQYF.

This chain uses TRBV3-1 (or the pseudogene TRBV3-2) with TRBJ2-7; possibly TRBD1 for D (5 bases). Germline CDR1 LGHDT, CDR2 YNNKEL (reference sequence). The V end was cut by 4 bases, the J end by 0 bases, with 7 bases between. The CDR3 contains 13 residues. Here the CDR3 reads CASSRRVSYEQYF. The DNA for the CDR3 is TGTGCCAGCAGCCGCAGGGTCTCCTACGAGCAGTACTTC.

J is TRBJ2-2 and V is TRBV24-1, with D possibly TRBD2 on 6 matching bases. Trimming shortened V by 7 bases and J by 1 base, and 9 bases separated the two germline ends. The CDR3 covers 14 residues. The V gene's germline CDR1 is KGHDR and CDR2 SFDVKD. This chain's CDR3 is CATSSGRNTGELFF. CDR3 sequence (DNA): TGTGCCACCAGCTCCGGGAGGAACACCGGGGAGCTGTTTTTT.

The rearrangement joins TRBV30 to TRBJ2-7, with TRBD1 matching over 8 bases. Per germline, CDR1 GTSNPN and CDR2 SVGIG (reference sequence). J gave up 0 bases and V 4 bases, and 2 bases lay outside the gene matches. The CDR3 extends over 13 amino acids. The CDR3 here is CAWTDRGSYEQYF. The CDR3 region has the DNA TGTGCCTGGACCGACAGGGGCTCCTACGAGCAGTACTTC.

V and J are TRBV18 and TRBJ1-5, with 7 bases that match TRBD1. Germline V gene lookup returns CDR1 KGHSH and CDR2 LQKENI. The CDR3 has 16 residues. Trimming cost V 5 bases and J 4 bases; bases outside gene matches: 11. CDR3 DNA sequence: TGTGCCAGCTCAGCCTATCCGACAGGGCAAAATCAGCCCCAGCATTTT. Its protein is CASSAYPTGQNQPQHF. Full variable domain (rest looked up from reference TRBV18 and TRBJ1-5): NAGVMQNPRHLVRRRGQEARLRCSPMKGHSHVYWYRQLPEEGLKFMVYLQKENIIDESGMPKERFSAEFPKEGPSILRIQQVVRGDSAAYFCASSAYPTGQNQPQHFGDGTRLSIL.